The next 6 T cell receptor beta chains were all read from a single sample in a study of blood T cell repertoires in COVID-19. The protocol was immunoSEQ multiplex PCR, while the TCRdb copy is restricted to in-frame clones and leaves out a portion. The sample has more than 200,000 clones, 70% to 90% seen once. Sequencing input: peripheral blood. Receptors were obtained from a man aged 30 to 39 with active or convalescent COVID-19.

V gene TRBV5-1 combines with J gene TRBJ1-2; 8 positions agree with TRBD1. Germline assignment: CDR1 SGHRS and CDR2 YFSETQ. The J segment lost 4 bases and the V segment lost 4 bases, leaving 6 bases of the junction unmatched. The CDR3 has 14 amino acids. In DNA, the CDR3 is TGCGCCAGCAGCATAACGACAGGGGTCTATGGCTACACCTTC. Encoded protein: CASSITTGVYGYTF.

The gene calls are TRBV7-9 and TRBJ1-4; tentative D call: TRBD1 (6 bases). The CDR3 consists of 14 residues. From germline, CDR1 is SEHNR and CDR2 FQNEAQ (reference sequence). The V end lost 5 bases, the J end lost 7 bases, and 14 bases lay between the germline ends. The CDR3 coding sequence is TGTGCCAGCAGCGAGGTTGGGGGCGGTGAAAAACTGTTTTTT. Amino acid sequence: CASSEVGGGEKLFF.

This sequence joins TRBV4-1 and TRBJ2-5; perhaps TRBD2 as D (5 bases). The CDR3 sequence is 14 residues long. V was clipped by 4 bases and J by 5 bases, with 14 bases between them. CDR1 and CDR2 from the germline V gene are MGHRA and YSYEKL. DNA for the CDR3: TGCGCCAGCAGCCCCCCCCACGGGGAGGAGACCCAGTACTTC. It encodes CASSPPHGEETQYF.

This chain links TRBV21-1 with TRBJ1-3; no check of the table's D call, TRBD1, against the DNA was made. TRBV21-1 is a pseudogene segment. The CDR3 covers 18 residues. This CDR3 reads CASSKKPGHGDSGNTIYF. The CDR3, as DNA: TGTGCCAGCAGCAAAAAACCGGGACACGGTGACTCTGGAAACACCATATATTTT.

V is TRBV7-2 and J is TRBJ2-5, with a possible D match to TRBD2 (6 bases). The CDR3 runs 15 residues. The V end lost 6 bases, the J end lost 1 base, and 15 bases lay between the germline ends. The germline V gene has CDR1 SGHTA and CDR2 FQGNSA. CDR3 in DNA: TGTGCCAGCAGGTCCAGGTTGGGGGGCCAAGAGACCCAGTACTTC. It encodes CASRSRLGGQETQYF. The full variable domain, with the rest looked up from reference TRBV7-2 and TRBJ2-5, is GAGVSQSPSNKVTEKGKDVELRCDPISGHTALYWYRQSLGQGLEFLIYFQGNSAPDKSGLPSDRFSAERTGGSVSTLTIQRTQQEDSAVYLCASRSRLGGQETQYFGPGTRLLVL.

This chain uses TRBV29-1 with TRBJ1-1; 7 nucleotides align to TRBD1. Germline CDR1 reads SQVTM; CDR2 reads ANQGSEA. There are 14 residues in the CDR3. V lost 8 bases and J lost 0; bases outside the gene matches: 9. The CDR3 nucleotides are TGCAGCACCCGGGACAGCCTGCTGAACACTGAAGCTTTCTTT. Amino acid sequence: CSTRDSLLNTEAFF.